This T cell receptor (beta chain) was documented in a study of STAT5B mutations in CD4+ large granular lymphocyte leukemia. As concerns this clone: Its antigen remains unidentified.

The protocol was immunoSEQ multiplex PCR, while the TCRdb copy is restricted to in-frame clones and leaves out a portion. The table records about 30,000 clones, 70% to 90% of them present only once. V was clipped by 4 bases and J by 2 bases; unmatched bases: 6. The CDR3 is made up of 15 amino acids. Germline CDR1 and CDR2: SGHAT and FQNNGV. Study-level points and caveats: Compared with healthy controls (2/35), patient top clones favored TRBV06 (8/27).

Sequenced input: CD4+ T cells from blood buffy coats. This TCR derives from a human donor in good health. The rearrangement uses TRBV11-2 and TRBJ2-3, with 7 positions matching TRBD1. In nucleotides, the CDR3 is TGTGCCAGCAGCTGGGACAGCCATGACACAGATACGCAGTATTTT. This sequence encodes CASSWDSHDTDTQYF.